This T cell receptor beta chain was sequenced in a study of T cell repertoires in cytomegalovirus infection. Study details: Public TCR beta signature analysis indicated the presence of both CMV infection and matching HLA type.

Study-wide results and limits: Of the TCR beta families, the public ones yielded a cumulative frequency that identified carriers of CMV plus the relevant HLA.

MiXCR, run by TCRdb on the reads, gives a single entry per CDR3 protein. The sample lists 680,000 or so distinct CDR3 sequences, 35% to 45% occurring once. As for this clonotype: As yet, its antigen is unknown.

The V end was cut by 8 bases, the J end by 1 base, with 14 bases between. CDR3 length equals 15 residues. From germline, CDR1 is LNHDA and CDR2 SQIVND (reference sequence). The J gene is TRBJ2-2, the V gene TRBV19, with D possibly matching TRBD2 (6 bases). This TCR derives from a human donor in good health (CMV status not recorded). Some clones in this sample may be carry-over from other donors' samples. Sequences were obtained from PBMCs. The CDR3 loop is CASRRAGLNTGELFF. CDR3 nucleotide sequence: TGTGCCAGTCGCCGGGCGGGGCTGAACACCGGGGAGCTGTTTTTT.